This T cell receptor (beta chain) was sequenced during a study of T cell responses to AZD1222 COVID-19 vaccine. Sequenced by immunoSEQ multiplex PCR; TCRdb stores in-frame clones only, minus some. This repertoire shows 180,000 or so clones, 80% to 95% found once; its top ten account for about 3.9%. Trimming stripped 0 bases from V and 2 bases from J, with 10 bases between. Looked up from germline, CDR1 is MNHEY and CDR2 is SMNVEV (reference sequence). This CDR3 has 15 residues. The TCR sequence derives from an adult in good health. The material was peripheral blood, obtained on day 0 of AZD1222 vaccination. This chain uses TRBV27 with TRBJ1-1; D is unresolved. CDR3: CASSLSLLLNTEAFF. For the CDR3, the DNA is TGTGCCAGCAGTTTATCCCTACTACTTAACACTGAAGCTTTCTTT.